The source of this TCR beta chain is a study of CD8 T cells in ankylosing spondylitis. General study findings and limits: Ankylosing spondylitis blood appeared to be characterized by a TCR beta motif of 8 or 9 highly homologous variants.

TCRdb redid the calling of the 5' RACE reads with MiXCR, one entry per CDR3 protein. The table includes just under 95,000 distinct CDR3 sequences, 7.5% to 9% detected once. In regard to this clonotype: What it binds is unknown.

With 2 bases removed from V and 1 base from J, the gap between germline ends came to 8 bases. This CDR3 is built from 14 residues. Input material: blood, either unsorted or a sorted T cell fraction (not recorded which). This TCR was recovered from a male donor with ankylosing spondylitis or in good health (not recorded which). The chain links TRBV12-3 or TRBV12-4 to TRBJ1-1; D unclear. The CDR3 spells CASSLPIRNTEAFF. The DNA of the CDR3 is TGTGCCAGCAGTTTACCGATAAGGAACACTGAAGCTTTCTTT.